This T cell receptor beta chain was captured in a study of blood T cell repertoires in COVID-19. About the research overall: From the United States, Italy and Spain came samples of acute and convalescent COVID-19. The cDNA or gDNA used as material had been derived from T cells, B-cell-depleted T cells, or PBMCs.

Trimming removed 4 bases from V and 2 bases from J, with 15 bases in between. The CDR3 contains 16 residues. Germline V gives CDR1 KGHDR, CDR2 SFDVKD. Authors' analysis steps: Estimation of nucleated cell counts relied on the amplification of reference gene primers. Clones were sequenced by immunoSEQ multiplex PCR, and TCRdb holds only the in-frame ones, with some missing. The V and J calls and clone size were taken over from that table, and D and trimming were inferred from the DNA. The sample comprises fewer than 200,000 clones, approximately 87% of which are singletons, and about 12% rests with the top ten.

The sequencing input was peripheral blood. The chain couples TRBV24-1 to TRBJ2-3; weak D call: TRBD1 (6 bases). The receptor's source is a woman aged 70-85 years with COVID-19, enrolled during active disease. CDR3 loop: CATSDPTGLFTDTQYF. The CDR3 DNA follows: TGTGCCACCAGTGACCCAACAGGGCTCTTCACAGATACGCAGTATTTT.